The TCR beta chain under discussion was sequenced for a study of T cell responses to AZD1222 COVID-19 vaccine. About this clone: Its antigen is as yet unknown.

Profiling relied on immunoSEQ multiplex PCR, and the TCRdb table lists in-frame clones only, not all of them. The sample contains 70,000 or so clones, roughly 87% of which appear only once. The CDR3 has 10 amino acids. Notes on the study in general: Only a handful of AZD1222 recipients, several in all, had baseline seropositivity. Across the whole spike, CD4 TCRs peaked at regions 160-218 and 743-854.

The material was peripheral blood, obtained on day 0 of AZD1222 vaccination. The V call is TRBV21-1, the J call TRBJ2-1. TRBV21-1 corresponds to a pseudogene. This clonotype was obtained from an adult in good health. The CDR3 DNA reads as TGTGCCAGCAGCAAGGGTGAGCAGTTCTTC. Protein product: CASSKGEQFF.